This T cell receptor (beta chain) is from a study of early T cells in non-severe SARS-CoV-2 infection (dated by TCRdb to the early 2020s). About the full investigation: Because TCR sequencing was done on bulk RNA from unsorted whole blood, the alpha and beta chains could not be paired.

The study was a case-control design nested within a healthcare worker cohort in London, UK, with weekly nasopharyngeal swab PCR tests and blood sampling. Healthcare workers were recruited between 23 and 31 March 2020, during the week of the UK lockdown, and were followed weekly for up to about 15 weeks. Libraries came from 5' RACE. Sequenced on a NextSeq 500. The TCR library protocol attached unique molecular identifiers to individual cDNA molecules to correct for sequencing error and PCR bias. Both TCR alpha and beta chains were sequenced, and tight co-correlation was observed between alpha and beta sequence abundances in each sample. The original methods were these. Decombinator V4 was used to annotate TCR sequences for V gene, J gene and CDR3. TCRs were defined as expanded if a significant change between any two time points was detected under a Poisson model with p below 0.0001. TCR abundances were normalised to the total number of TCRs sequenced per sample and were expressed as counts per million. TRAV1-2 paired with TRAJ12, TRAJ20 or TRAJ33 defined MAIT TCRs, while TRAV10 paired with TRAJ18 defined iNKT TCRs. A search of VDJdb, accessed on 1 November 2021, was run for TCRs annotated to CMV, EBV and SARS-CoV-2, with TCRs annotated for multiple antigens excluded. In TCRdb, the public reads were trimmed at Q25 with fastp and aligned with MiXCR, with productive beta chains retained. Rows are combined by CDR3 protein, so each entry shows the most common genes and DNA. The V and J calls reflect TCRdb's pipeline rather than the authors' work. In this sample the table shows roughly 99,000 distinct CDR3 sequences, over 9.5% of which occur a single time. The ten biggest clones cover 3.5% to 5% of the sample.

Compared with germline, V lacks 5 bases and J lacks 0 bases; bases without a gene match: 5. CDR1 and CDR2 are read off the germline V gene (reference sequence) as SEHNR and FQNEAQ. Including the terminal cysteine and phenylalanine, the CDR3 comprises 16 residues. This entry keeps only the CDR3 DNA: 48 bases, framed from base 1. In the case of this clonotype: The antigen it binds to is not known. Base qualities are not provided; no much larger clone lies one nucleotide away.

Points the paper makes about the study in general: VDJdb matching was skewed toward anti-spike CD8 responses, so virus-specific expansions were likely underestimated and private and CD4 specificities were missed.

This sequence uses TRBV7-9 and TRBJ2-3, and 10 junctional nucleotides match TRBD2. The sequence was obtained from an adult who was a healthcare worker with PCR-confirmed SARS-CoV-2 infection or an uninfected control (not recorded which). Sample: whole blood, taken at baseline. The encoded CDR3 is CASSVGTSASTDTQYF. DNA sequence: TGTGCCAGCAGCGTAGGGACTAGCGCTAGCACAGATACGCAGTATTTT. With the rest looked up from the reference TRBV7-9 and TRBJ2-3 genes rather than sequenced, the full variable domain is DTGVSQNPRHKITKRGQNVTFRCDPISEHNRLYWYRQTLGQGPEFLTYFQNEAQLEKSRLLSDRFSAERPKGSFSTLEIQRTEQGDSAMYLCASSVGTSASTDTQYFGPGTRLTVL.